This record looks at one TCR beta chain sequence and its context. The antigen it binds to is not known. There are no base qualities to consult, and no much larger clone falls within one base. This entry is derived from a study of molecular identifiers for immune sequencing clone quantification (dated by TCRdb to 2016 to 2019). With regard to the full study: In a replicate experiment, RNA from about 20,000 or 100,000 naive CD8 T cells was split into five aliquots, four of which were sequenced. The study was a methods study using CD8 T cells to benchmark molecular-identifier clustering-based TCR repertoire sequencing (MIDCIRS) and TCR RNA copy counting.

V has 4 bases trimmed and J has 8 bases trimmed; junction bases matching no gene number 14. CDR1 and CDR2 (SGDLS, YYNGEE) derive from the germline V gene. From the cysteine up to the phenylalanine, the CDR3 has a length of 15 residues. The only DNA kept is the CDR3, 45 bases in frame from the first base. Preparation of the library involved PCR. The run used a NextSeq 500. Bulk TCR libraries were made following a previously described method, with the TCR primers given in Table S5. Total RNA was purified with the Qiagen AllPrep DNA/RNA kit. Reads from multiple sequencing runs of the same library were pooled before analysis. The study's processing was this. Only reads with exact TCR constant sequence were kept, trimmed to 150 nt, and grouped by their 12-nt molecular barcodes. Reads within each barcode group were sub-clustered using a 15% Levenshtein threshold, and quality-weighted consensus sequences were constructed for each RNA molecule. Non-functional sequences were excluded, and lower-count sequences lying one edit away from another sequence were also excluded. Based on fitting two negative binomial distributions, any barcode sub-cluster with under 20% of the maximum read count was discarded. Using fastp at Q25 and MiXCR, TCRdb reprocessed the public reads and kept productive beta chains. A single entry per CDR3 protein holds the most common genes and DNA from its merged rows. TCRdb, rather than the study authors, made the V and J calls. For this sample there are approximately 630,000 distinct CDR3 sequences; about 25% appear just once. The ten largest clones add up to 0.75% to 0.8% of the sample.

Naive CD8 T cell libraries were made from 20,000 to 1,000,000 sorted cells using 10%, 30% or 50% of purified RNA. Naive CD8 T cells were FACS-sorted as CD8+CD4-CCR7+CD45RA+ on a BD FACSAria II into RLT Plus buffer. Detection sensitivity was tested by spiking Jurkat RNA equal to roughly nine TCR copies' worth into samples containing roughly 17,000-1,100,000 naive CD8 T cells. Enrichment of CD8 T cells was done with RosetteSep CD8+ T Cell Enrichment Cocktail plus Ficoll-Paque, and ACK red cell lysis came afterward. General conclusions and limits of the study: When barcode sub-clustering was omitted, TCR diversity was inflated by chimeric consensus sequences, with chimeras reaching as high as 47%. Spiked-in Jurkat TCR RNA equal to a single cell's worth was reported to be detectable even within one million naive CD8 T cells. Clones above 20 RNA copies held over 99% of molecules in CMV-specific effector cells but under 1% in naive cells. Spiked-in Jurkat TCR RNA (approximately 10 copies' worth), which is not part of the donor repertoire, was contained in the naive libraries. Identical TCR molecules sharing a barcode could cause highly expanded clone sizes to be underestimated. Modeling estimated 2.5 to 3.5 recovered TCR RNA copies per cell, compared with approximately 9.5 by digital PCR, which implies about 30% capture efficiency.

The sequence derives from a human donor in good health. Some libraries in this study had Jurkat cell RNA spiked in. Sample: naive CD8+ T cells from blood, with Jurkat cell RNA spiked in. What this sample's cell subset or site label stands for: FACS-sorted CD8+CD4-CCR7+CD45RA+ naive T cells. The chain was built from TRBV9 and TRBJ1-2; 7 bases in the junction line up with TRBD1. The CDR3 region: CASSPWDSQIGGYTF. The sequenced DNA is TGTGCCAGCAGCCCGTGGGACAGCCAAATAGGGGGCTACACCTTC.